These 9 T cell receptor beta chains were all obtained from the same sample, sequenced in a study of post-analysis software for immune sequencing data (dated by TCRdb to the mid-2010s). Receptors were amplified or captured by PCR. Reads for this sample came from an Illumina HiSeq 2500. To reduce PCR and sequencing biases, unique molecular identifiers were incorporated into the TCR beta cDNA libraries. TCRdb took the public reads, trimmed them with fastp at Q25, ran MiXCR for clone calling and kept in-frame beta chains. Duplicate CDR3 protein sequences are folded into a single record with the most common DNA and genes. This sample lists 750,000 to 950,000 distinct CDR3 sequences; about 50% were detected once. Of the sample, around 4.5% falls within the top ten clones. These TCRs' antigens remain unknown. What the research found in general, with its limitations: Patients showed significantly higher frequencies than controls for about 5 TRBV segments, among them TRBV5-6, TRBV5-1 and TRBV20-1.

The sample taken for sequencing was blood. These receptors were obtained from a girl aged 10-17 years with multiple sclerosis.

The gene calls are TRBV5-1 and TRBJ2-7, with 9 bases fitting TRBD1. CDR1 and CDR2 from the germline V gene are SGHRS and YFSETQ. CDR3 length equals 15 residues. V trimming: 2 bases; J trimming: 1 base; junction bases outside the gene matches: 4. The CDR3 sequence is CASSFRTGASYEQYF. The CDR3 nucleotides are TGCGCCAGCAGCTTCCGGACAGGGGCTTCCTACGAGCAGTACTTC.

The genes are TRBV10-2 and TRBJ2-6, with D perhaps TRBD2 (5 bases). The CDR3 has 15 amino acids. Germline values: CDR1 WSHSY, CDR2 SAAADI. V lost 6 bases and J lost 0, with 9 bases in between. Here the CDR3 reads CASSDGDSGANVLTF. Here the CDR3 DNA reads TGCGCCAGCAGCGACGGGGACTCTGGGGCCAACGTCCTGACTTTC.

This clonotype was recorded once. This chain uses TRBV20-1 with TRBJ1-1; 7 bases line up with TRBD1. The CDR3 runs to 12 residues. CDR1 is DFQATT and CDR2 is SNEGSKA in the germline V gene (reference sequence). CDR3 in amino acids: CTPTGLNTEAFF. The CDR3 DNA sequence: TGCACCCCGACAGGGCTGAACACTGAAGCTTTCTTT.

V is TRBV29-1 and J is TRBJ2-3; TRBD1 or TRBD2 may be the D gene (6 bases each). The CDR3 is made up of 13 amino acids. The V and J ends lost 4 bases and 2 bases respectively, with 10 bases between them. The germline CDR1 and CDR2 sequences are SQVTM and ANQGSEA. The CDR3, as DNA: TGCAGCGTTGGGGGGGCTCTCACAGATACGCAGTATTTT. Protein: CSVGGALTDTQYF.

This chain links TRBV20-1 with TRBJ2-7; D gene unclear. V lost 3 bases to trimming and J lost 5 bases, with 8 bases between them. The CDR3 extends over 11 amino acids. Germline CDR1 and CDR2: DFQATT and SNEGSKA (reference sequence). CDR3 sequence: CSARGINEQYF. DNA for the CDR3: TGCAGTGCTAGGGGGATCAACGAGCAGTACTTC.

The chain carries TRBV20-1 and TRBJ1-2; 7 nucleotides line up with TRBD1. CDR3 size: 14 residues. Germline lookup yields CDR1 DFQATT and CDR2 SNEGSKA (reference sequence). J lost 6 bases, V lost 6 bases, and 13 bases had no gene match. CDR3 amino acids: CSARNRGYGDGYTF. As DNA, the CDR3 is TGCAGTGCGAGAAACAGGGGTTATGGAGATGGCTACACCTTC.

This clonotype was recorded a few times. The rearrangement links TRBV20-1 to TRBJ2-7; TRBD2 is a possible D gene (6 bases). Trimming left V 6 bases short and J 0 bases short, with 18 bases between. The CDR3 is made up of 15 amino acids. Germline V CDR1 and CDR2: DFQATT, SNEGSKA (reference sequence). CDR3 sequence: CSAHPAGYNSYEQYF. CDR3 coding DNA: TGCAGTGCCCACCCGGCGGGGTACAACTCCTACGAGCAGTACTTC.

CDR3 sequence reads: CASSAGGPNEKLFF. The CDR3, as DNA: TGTGCCAGCAGCGCTGGTGGGCCTAATGAAAAACTGTTTTTT. This chain uses TRBV9 with TRBJ1-4; unclear D gene. Between the trimmed V and J ends, which lost 3 bases and 3 bases, there was a span of 9 bases. The CDR3 loop spans 14 amino acids. Germline CDR1 and CDR2: SGDLS and YYNGEE.

The V and J genes are TRBV20-1 and TRBJ2-1; TRBD2 aligns across 16 bases. The CDR3 sequence is 16 residues long. Germline loops: CDR1 DFQATT, CDR2 SNEGSKA (reference sequence). V lost 2 bases and J lost 5; bases outside the gene matches: 3. CDR3 bases: TGCAGTGCTAGAAGAGGGACTAGCGGGGGGGACAATGAGCAGTTCTTC. Protein: CSARRGTSGGDNEQFF.